What follows are 18 T cell receptor beta chains derived from one specimen sequenced in a study of OX40 agonist ivuxolimab in advanced cancers. Clones were sequenced by immunoSEQ multiplex PCR, and TCRdb holds only the in-frame ones, with some missing. The sample consists of fewer than 60,000 clones, 80% to 90% of them appearing once. This specimen was CD4+ or CD8+ T cells sorted from blood, taken in a trial of the OX40 agonist ivuxolimab. The receptors derive from an adult with an advanced solid tumor such as melanoma, head and neck, liver or kidney cancer.

This rearrangement joins TRBV6-1 to TRBJ2-1; TRBD2 matches 13 bases. This CDR3 spans 15 amino acids. V trimming: 4 bases; J trimming: 10 bases; junction bases outside the gene matches: 7. Germline-derived CDR1 and CDR2 are MNHNS and SASEGT. CDR3 residues: CASSAGTSGAREQFF. The CDR3 bases are TGTGCCAGCAGTGCAGGGACTAGCGGGGCCCGCGAGCAGTTCTTC.

The chain has TRBV12-5 and TRBJ2-3; tentatively, D is TRBD1 (5 bases). V dropped 7 bases and J dropped 2 bases, with 16 bases sitting between them. Germline CDR1 and CDR2: LGHNT and FRNRAP. This CDR3 comprises 15 residues. The CDR3 DNA is TGTGCTAGTGCCCCGGGTGGACAATTCACAGATACGCAGTATTTT. Translated: CASAPGGQFTDTQYF.

As to this clone: One end of the junction is discordant with germline, which a read error may explain. J is TRBJ2-7 and V is TRBV6-5; D possibly uses TRBD1 or TRBD2 (5 bases each). Germline V gene data show CDR1 as MNHEY and CDR2 as SVGAGI. CDR3 length: 15 amino acids. The CDR3 DNA sequence: TGTGCCAGCAGTTATTCCCGGGACGGAAGATACGAGCGGTACTTC. This codes for CASSYSRDGRYERYF.

The gene calls are TRBV28 and TRBJ2-2, with D perhaps matching TRBD1 or TRBD2 (5 bases each). Between the trimmed V and J ends, which lost 7 bases and 5 bases, there was a span of 17 bases. Germline V lookup: CDR1 MDHEN, CDR2 SYDVKM. The CDR3 is 15 residues long. The CDR3: CASNPSGSRTGELFF. CDR3 in DNA: TGTGCCAGCAACCCTTCAGGGAGTAGGACCGGGGAGCTGTTTTTT. Drawing the rest from reference TRBV28 and TRBJ2-2, the complete variable domain is DVKVTQSSRYLVKRTGEKVFLECVQDMDHENMFWYRQDPGLGLRLIYFSYDVKMKEKGDIPEGYSVSREKKERFSLILESASTNQTSMYLCASNPSGSRTGELFFGEGSRLTVL.

The V gene is TRBV7-9, the J gene TRBJ1-1; the D is unclear. CDR1 is SEHNR and CDR2 is FQNEAQ in the germline V gene (reference sequence). CDR3 size: 12 residues. Deletions cut 4 bases from V and 1 base from J, with 4 bases between. The CDR3 reads CASSSSNTEAFF. The CDR3 nucleotides are TGTGCCAGCAGCTCCTCGAACACTGAAGCTTTCTTT. Full variable domain (rest looked up from reference TRBV7-9 and TRBJ1-1): DTGVSQNPRHKITKRGQNVTFRCDPISEHNRLYWYRQTLGQGPEFLTYFQNEAQLEKSRLLSDRFSAERPKGSFSTLEIQRTEQGDSAMYLCASSSSNTEAFFGQGTRLTVV.

The chain couples TRBV5-8 to TRBJ1-3, with TRBD1 as a possible D gene (5 bases). CDR1 is SGHTS, CDR2 YDEGEE, per germline. This CDR3 comprises 14 residues. V gave up 4 bases and J gave up 4 bases, with 12 bases separating them. The CDR3 protein is CASSAGTQGNTIYF. As DNA, the CDR3 is TGTGCCAGCAGCGCCGGGACTCAAGGAAACACCATATATTTT.

The gene calls are TRBV27 and TRBJ1-5; D is ambiguous. Germline V gives CDR1 MNHEY, CDR2 SMNVEV (reference sequence). The CDR3 is 18 amino acids. V lost 6 bases and J 2 bases, leaving 23 bases between the germline ends. The CDR3 coding sequence is TGTGCCAGCAGCCCCCAGGTTCCGCGACTAGGTCGCAATCAGCCCCAGCATTTT. Its protein product is CASSPQVPRLGRNQPQHF.

V usage is TRBV6-5 and J usage is TRBJ1-3; 9 positions match TRBD1. Germline CDR1 and CDR2: MNHEY and SVGAGI. This CDR3 contains 16 residues. Trimming removed 4 bases from V and 0 bases from J; junction bases left unmatched: 4. The CDR3 sequence is CASSWTGVSSGNTIYF. In DNA, the CDR3 is TGTGCCAGCAGTTGGACAGGGGTGAGCTCTGGAAACACCATATATTTT.

The chain employs TRBV28 and TRBJ2-5; D is unclear. Germline CDR1 is MDHEN and CDR2 is SYDVKM. The V gene lost 3 bases and the J gene lost 5 bases, with 10 bases spanning the gap. This CDR3 contains 13 residues. CDR3 in amino acids: CASSFPGLETQYF. The CDR3, as DNA: TGTGCCAGCAGTTTCCCGGGTCTGGAGACCCAGTACTTC.

V gene TRBV27 combines with J gene TRBJ1-2; 10 bases line up with TRBD1. In germline, CDR1 is MNHEY, CDR2 SMNVEV (reference sequence). V was pared by 5 bases and J by 0 bases, with 9 bases of the junction left unmatched. The CDR3 sequence is 17 residues long. For the CDR3, the DNA is TGTGCCAGCAGTCCCCGGACAGGGGGTATGTCTAACTATGGCTACACCTTC. This sequence encodes CASSPRTGGMSNYGYTF.

This chain connects TRBV18 to TRBJ1-2; D is possibly TRBD1 (6 bases). CDR1 is KGHSH, CDR2 LQKENI, per germline. With 2 bases removed from V and 8 bases from J, the gap between germline ends came to 12 bases. CDR3 length: 13 residues. The CDR3 DNA reads TGTGCCAGCTCACCAGGACAGTCGCAGGGCTACACCTTC. Protein product: CASSPGQSQGYTF.

This clone was detected a few times. The chain recombines TRBV5-1 with TRBJ2-1; 9 nucleotides line up with TRBD2. There are 16 residues in the CDR3. The germline gives CDR1 SGHRS, CDR2 YFSETQ. Unmatched junction bases numbered 7, after V lost 4 bases and J lost 2 bases. Here the CDR3 reads CASSKLAGAAYNEQFF. CDR3 nucleotide sequence: TGCGCCAGCAGCAAATTAGCGGGGGCAGCCTACAATGAGCAGTTCTTC.

The chain is built from TRBV11-2 and TRBJ2-5; 11 bases align to TRBD2. The end of the DNA fits TRBJ2-7 better, so the J call may be wrong. Germline CDR1 reads SGHAT; CDR2 reads FQNNGV. The CDR3 is made up of 19 amino acids. The CDR3 loop is CASSFIFTGTSGPTYEQYF. For the CDR3, the DNA is TGTGCCAGCAGCTTTATATTTACTGGGACTAGCGGACCAACCTACGAGCAGTACTTC.

The CDR3 DNA sequence: TGCGCCAGCAGCTTGCCAGGATCAAGGGCTGAAGCTTTCTTT. It translates to CASSLPGSRAEAFF. The genes are TRBV5-1 and TRBJ1-1; D gene uncertain. CDR1 is SGHRS and CDR2 is YFSETQ in the germline V gene. The CDR3 loop spans 14 amino acids. Trimming left V 1 base short and J 6 bases short, with 13 bases between. Using reference TRBV5-1 and TRBJ1-1 for the parts outside the CDR3, the full variable domain is KAGVTQTPRYLIKTRGQQVTLSCSPISGHRSVSWYQQTPGQGLQFLFEYFSETQRNKGNFPGRFSGRQFSNSRSEMNVSTLELGDSALYLCASSLPGSRAEAFFGQGTRLTVV.

This CDR3 reads CASRGGGEQYF. The CDR3 nucleotides are TGTGCCAGTCGAGGGGGCGGGGAGCAGTACTTC. This sequence joins TRBV6-5 and TRBJ2-7; TRBD1 agrees at 7 bases. The J segment lost 7 bases and the V segment lost 9 bases, leaving 6 bases of the junction unmatched. Germline V gene data show CDR1 as MNHEY and CDR2 as SVGAGI. The CDR3 totals 11 residues.

The chain employs TRBV5-1 and TRBJ1-2; the match to TRBD1 covers 9 bases. J was trimmed by 5 bases and V by 4 bases; bases with no gene match: 6. CDR3 length: 14 amino acids. Germline CDR1 reads SGHRS; CDR2 reads YFSETQ. As DNA, the CDR3 is TGCGCCAGCAGCAGGACAGGGGAGGAGTATGGCTACACCTTC. This gives the protein CASSRTGEEYGYTF.

The gene calls are TRBV19 and TRBJ2-7; the D gene is possibly TRBD2 (5 bases). Trimming took off 2 bases at V and 2 bases at J, with 16 bases between the two ends. Germline V gene sequence: CDR1 LNHDA, CDR2 SQIVND (reference sequence). The CDR3 is 16 amino acids. CDR3 sequence reads: CASSIPSGMGTYEQYF. The CDR3 DNA reads TGTGCCAGTAGTATACCCTCCGGGATGGGTACCTACGAGCAGTACTTC.

This chain links TRBV18 with TRBJ2-2; D possibly corresponds to TRBD2 (6 bases). Germline CDR1 reads KGHSH; CDR2 reads LQKENI. The CDR3 loop spans 16 amino acids. V was clipped by 1 base and J by 4 bases, with 13 bases between them. CDR3 loop: CASSPLGGSSTGELFF. The CDR3 DNA reads as TGTGCCAGCTCACCACTCGGGGGATCGAGCACCGGGGAGCTGTTTTTT.